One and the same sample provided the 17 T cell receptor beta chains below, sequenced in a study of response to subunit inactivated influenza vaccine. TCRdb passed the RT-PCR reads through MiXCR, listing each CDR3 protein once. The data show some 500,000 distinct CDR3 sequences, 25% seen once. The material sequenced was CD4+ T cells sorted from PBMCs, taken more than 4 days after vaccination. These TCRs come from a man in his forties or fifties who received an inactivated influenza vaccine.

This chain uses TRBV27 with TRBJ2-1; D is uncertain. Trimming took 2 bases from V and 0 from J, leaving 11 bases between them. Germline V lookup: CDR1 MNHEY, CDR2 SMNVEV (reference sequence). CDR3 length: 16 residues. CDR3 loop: CASSLLLKSSYNEQFF. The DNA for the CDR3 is TGTGCCAGCAGTTTACTTCTGAAGAGCTCCTACAATGAGCAGTTCTTC.

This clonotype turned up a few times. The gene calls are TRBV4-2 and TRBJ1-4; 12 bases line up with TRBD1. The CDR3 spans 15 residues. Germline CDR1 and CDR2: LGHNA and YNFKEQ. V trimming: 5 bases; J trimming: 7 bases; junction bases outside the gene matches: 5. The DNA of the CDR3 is TGTGCCAGCAGCAAGGGACAGGGGGCCGGTGAAAAACTGTTTTTT. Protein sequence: CASSKGQGAGEKLFF.

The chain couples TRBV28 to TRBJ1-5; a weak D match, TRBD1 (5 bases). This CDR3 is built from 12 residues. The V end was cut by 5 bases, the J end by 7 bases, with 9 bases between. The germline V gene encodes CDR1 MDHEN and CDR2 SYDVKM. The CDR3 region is CASSGGVQPQHF. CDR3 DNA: TGTGCCAGCAGTGGGGGGGTCCAGCCCCAGCATTTT. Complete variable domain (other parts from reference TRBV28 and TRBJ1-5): DVKVTQSSRYLVKRTGEKVFLECVQDMDHENMFWYRQDPGLGLRLIYFSYDVKMKEKGDIPEGYSVSREKKERFSLILESASTNQTSMYLCASSGGVQPQHFGDGTRLSIL.

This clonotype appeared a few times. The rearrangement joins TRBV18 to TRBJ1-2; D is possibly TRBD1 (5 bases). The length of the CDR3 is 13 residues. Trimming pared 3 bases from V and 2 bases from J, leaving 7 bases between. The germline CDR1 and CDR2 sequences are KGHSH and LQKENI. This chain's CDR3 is CASSPDKNYGYTF. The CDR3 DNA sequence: TGTGCCAGCTCACCGGACAAGAACTATGGCTACACCTTC.

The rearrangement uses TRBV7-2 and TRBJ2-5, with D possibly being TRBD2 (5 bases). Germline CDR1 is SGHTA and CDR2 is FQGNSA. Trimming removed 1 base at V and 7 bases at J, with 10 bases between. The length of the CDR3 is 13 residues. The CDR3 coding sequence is TGTGCCAGCAGCTTAGACGGGGTGGGGACCCAGTACTTC. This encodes CASSLDGVGTQYF.

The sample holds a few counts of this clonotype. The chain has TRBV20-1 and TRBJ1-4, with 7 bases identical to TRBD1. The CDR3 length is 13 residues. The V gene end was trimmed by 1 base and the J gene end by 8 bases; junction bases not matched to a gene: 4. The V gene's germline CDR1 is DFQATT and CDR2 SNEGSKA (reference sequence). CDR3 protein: CSARATGVEKLFF. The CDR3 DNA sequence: TGCAGTGCTAGAGCCACAGGGGTCGAAAAACTGTTTTTT.

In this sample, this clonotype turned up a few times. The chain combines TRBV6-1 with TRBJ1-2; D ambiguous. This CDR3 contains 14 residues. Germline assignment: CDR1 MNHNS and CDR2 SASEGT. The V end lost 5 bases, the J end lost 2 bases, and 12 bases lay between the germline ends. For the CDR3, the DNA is TGTGCCAGCAGTACCTTTTTGGGGAACTATGGCTACACCTTC. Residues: CASSTFLGNYGYTF.

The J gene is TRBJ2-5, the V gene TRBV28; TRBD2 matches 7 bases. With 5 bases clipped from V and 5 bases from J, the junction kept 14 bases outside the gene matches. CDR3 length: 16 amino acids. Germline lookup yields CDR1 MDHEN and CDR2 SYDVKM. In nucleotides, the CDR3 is TGTGCCAGCAGTACCCGTTGGGGGGGAAGAGATGAGACCCAGTACTTC. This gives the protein CASSTRWGGRDETQYF.

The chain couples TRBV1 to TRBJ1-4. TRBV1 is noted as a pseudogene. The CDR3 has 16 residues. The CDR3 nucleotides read TGCACCAGCAGCCGGCCTACCGGGAGCGAGAATGAAAAACTGTTTTTT. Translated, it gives CTSSRPTGSENEKLFF.

This CDR3 reads CASSLGMTGGPLHF. The CDR3 coding sequence is TGTGCCAGCAGCTTAGGAATGACAGGGGGTCCCCTCCACTTT. The rearrangement joins TRBV9 to TRBJ1-6, with TRBD1 matching 9 bases. V lost 4 bases, J lost 13 bases, and 9 bases stayed unmatched. Germline-derived CDR1 and CDR2 are SGDLS and YYNGEE. This CDR3 spans 14 amino acids.

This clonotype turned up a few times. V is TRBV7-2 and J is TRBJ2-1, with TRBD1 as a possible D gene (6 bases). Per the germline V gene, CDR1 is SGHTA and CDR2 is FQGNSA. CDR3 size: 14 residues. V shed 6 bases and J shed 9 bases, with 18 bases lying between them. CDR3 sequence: CASRQTGLPSEQFF. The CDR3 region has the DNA TGTGCCAGCAGACAAACAGGGTTGCCCAGTGAGCAGTTCTTC.

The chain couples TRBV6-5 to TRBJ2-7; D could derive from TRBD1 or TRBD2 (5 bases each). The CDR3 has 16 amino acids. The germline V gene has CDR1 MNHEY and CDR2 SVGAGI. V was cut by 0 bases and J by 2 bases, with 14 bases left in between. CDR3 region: CASSYSVGTVTYEQYF. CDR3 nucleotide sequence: TGTGCCAGCAGTTACTCCGTCGGGACGGTAACCTACGAGCAGTACTTC.

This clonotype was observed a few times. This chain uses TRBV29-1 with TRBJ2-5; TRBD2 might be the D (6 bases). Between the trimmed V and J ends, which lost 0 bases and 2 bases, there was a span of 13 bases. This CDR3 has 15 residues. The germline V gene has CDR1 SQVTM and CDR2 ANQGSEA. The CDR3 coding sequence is TGCAGCGTTGAAGACTCCGGGAGTAGACAAGAGACCCAGTACTTC. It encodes CSVEDSGSRQETQYF.

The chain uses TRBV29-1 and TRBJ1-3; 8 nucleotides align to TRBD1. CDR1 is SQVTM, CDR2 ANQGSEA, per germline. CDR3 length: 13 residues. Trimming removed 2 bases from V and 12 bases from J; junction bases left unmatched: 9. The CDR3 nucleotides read TGCAGCGTTGAAAATGGCAACAGGGGGAGCATATATTTT. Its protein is CSVENGNRGSIYF.

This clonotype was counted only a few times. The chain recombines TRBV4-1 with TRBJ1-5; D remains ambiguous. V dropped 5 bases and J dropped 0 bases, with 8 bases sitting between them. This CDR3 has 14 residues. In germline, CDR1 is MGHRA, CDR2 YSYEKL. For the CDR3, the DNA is TGCGCCAGCAGCGGTAGGACTAGCAATCAGCCCCAGCATTTT. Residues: CASSGRTSNQPQHF.

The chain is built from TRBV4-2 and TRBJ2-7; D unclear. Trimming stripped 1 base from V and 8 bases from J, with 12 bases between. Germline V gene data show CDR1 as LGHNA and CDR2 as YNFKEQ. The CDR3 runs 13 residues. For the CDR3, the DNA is TGTGCCAGCAGCCAAGGATACGGGCGACAGCAGTACTTC. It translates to CASSQGYGRQQYF.

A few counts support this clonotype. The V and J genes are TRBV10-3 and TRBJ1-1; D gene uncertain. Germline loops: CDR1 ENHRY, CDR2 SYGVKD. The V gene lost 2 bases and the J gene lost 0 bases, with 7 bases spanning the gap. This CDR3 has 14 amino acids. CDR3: CAISEILMNTEAFF. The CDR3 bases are TGTGCCATCAGTGAGATCCTTATGAACACTGAAGCTTTCTTT.